This record looks at one TCR beta chain sequence and its context. There is no known antigen for this receptor. Per-nucleotide qualities are absent, and no much larger clonotype sits a single base away. This sample stems from a study of a mutant IDH1 vaccine in newly diagnosed glioma (dated by TCRdb to the early 2020s). Study-level background: Vaccination was initiated 4-6 weeks after radiotherapy alone, or concurrently with temozolomide cycles in the chemotherapy-containing groups. The roughly 32 treated patients were approximately 62% male and around 38% female, with a mean age of approximately 40 years. Before enrollment, patients had received standard therapy of radiotherapy alone, temozolomide alone, or radiochemotherapy with temozolomide; most received the combination. Visit V12 was the week-35 safety follow-up and visit V13 was the week-47 end of study. Peripheral blood was collected at six visits: V03 (baseline), V05, V07, V10, V12 and V13. Longitudinal TCRB deep sequencing was performed for about two dozen treated patients wherever samples were available for exploratory analyses.

The V end loses 6 bases and the J end loses 0 bases, and a stretch of 12 bases separates them. Via the germline V gene, CDR1 is MNHEY and CDR2 SVGAGI. Spanning cysteine to phenylalanine, the CDR3 consists of 15 amino acids. Of the read, only the CDR3 DNA is kept; its 45 bases are in frame from base 1. The library was generated by the immunoSEQ multiplex PCR assay. The hsTCRB Kit was used according to the manufacturer's protocol to amplify rearranged TCR beta chain sequences. TCRB libraries were sequenced on an Illumina MiSeq. Regarding the original processing steps: The proprietary platform of the kit vendor was used for demultiplexing, trimming and gene mapping. Entries here come from immuneACCESS through TCRdb and include only in-frame sequences with V and J called. Some clones fail to appear in such tables; in the studies checked, an unresolved V gene covers under half of the shortfall, and the cause of the remainder is unknown. The DNA was the basis for D and trimming; V, J and clone size are from that table. For this sample the table gives tens of thousands of clones, of which 80% to 90% were detected only once. Roughly 5.3% of the sample is held by the ten biggest clonotypes.

Summary of the overall study and its limitations: Across multiple MHC alleles, vaccine-induced immune responses were seen in about 93% of patients. PBMC samples for TCRB deep sequencing were selected based on availability. According to the authors, sample limitations meant that analyses of patient blood samples could not be reproduced. No apparent relationship was observed between pseudoprogression and alterations in the top peripheral T cell clonotypes detected by TCRB sequencing.

The time point label here, explained by the study, means: week 35, safety follow-up. A 20-mer mutant IDH1 peptide at 300 micrograms in Montanide made up each vaccine dose, which was injected subcutaneously together with topical imiquimod. Patients received eight vaccinations in weeks 1, 3, 5, 7, 11, 15, 19 and 23, corresponding to visits V03 through V10. The donors had newly diagnosed IDH1-mutant astrocytomas of WHO grade 3 or 4 that showed loss of nuclear ATRX. The samples were drawn from NOA16, a multicentre, single-arm, open-label phase I trial in Germany that tested a mutant IDH1 peptide vaccine in humans for the first time. The DNeasy Blood and Tissue Kit was used to extract genomic DNA from EDTA blood for TCRB sequencing.

Here the chain combines TRBV6-5 and TRBJ1-5; D gene: possibly TRBD1, on 5 matching bases. Sequencing was performed on PBMCs, taken from a glioma patient whose treatment included an IDH1 peptide vaccine. The receptor's source is a man in his forties with glioma. The CDR3 protein is CASSPRAVSNQPQHF. The DNA is TGTGCCAGCAGCCCCAGGGCCGTTAGCAATCAGCCCCAGCATTTT.